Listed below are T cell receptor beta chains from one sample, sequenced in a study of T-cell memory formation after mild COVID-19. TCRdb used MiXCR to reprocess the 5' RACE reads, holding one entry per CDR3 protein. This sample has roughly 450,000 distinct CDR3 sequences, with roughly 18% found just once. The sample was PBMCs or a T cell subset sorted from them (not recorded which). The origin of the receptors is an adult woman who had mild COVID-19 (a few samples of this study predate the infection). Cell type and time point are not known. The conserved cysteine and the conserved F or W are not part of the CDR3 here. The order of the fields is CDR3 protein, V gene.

ASSQGTRGGYEQY | TRBV4-3
AISEEGRGDEQY | TRBV10-3
ASSHPGQGNQPQH | TRBV7-2
ASSPGGLPVGTKNIQY | TRBV11-2
ASSQTRDYTDTQY | TRBV5-6
ASRSEGGGNEQF | TRBV5-5
ASSPLETSEQY | TRBV18
SAASGGARYGYT | TRBV20-1
ASSRNTEAF | TRBV12-3/TRBV12-4
SARPSGGYYNEQF | TRBV20-1
ASSQDPTGDSPLH | TRBV4-3
ASSLASGGVNEQF | TRBV5-1
SAARGPNTEAF | TRBV20-1
ASIRPYGYT | TRBV21-1
ASSLRGGKDEQF | TRBV28
ASSLEGKAYEQY | TRBV5-4
ASGNLDSFGYT | TRBV2
ASRRGRYSQPQH | TRBV19
ASSQGQGQGAGDTQY | TRBV4-3
ASSPWTSPMI | TRBV11-3
VSKDLGRLGNQPQH | TRBV6-1
SATDRETYEQY | TRBV20-1
ASSYYFSGESNEQF | TRBV6-6
ASSLEGGSSYEQY | TRBV7-2
SASRGVLDEQF | TRBV20-1
ASSPQGIGGYT | TRBV27
ASSNGYSYEQY | TRBV12-3/TRBV12-4
ASSPPGYRETQY | TRBV18
ASSLAPEWETQY | TRBV7-9
SSDRGRQETQY | TRBV20-1
ASSLGGNQGYT | TRBV7-8
ASSPLLLVGTDTQY | TRBV3-1
ASSYGTGGDEQF | TRBV5-4
SHRGISYNEQF | TRBV20-1
ASTGRGQETQY | TRBV11-3
ASRSSERHPLEQY | TRBV12-3/TRBV12-4